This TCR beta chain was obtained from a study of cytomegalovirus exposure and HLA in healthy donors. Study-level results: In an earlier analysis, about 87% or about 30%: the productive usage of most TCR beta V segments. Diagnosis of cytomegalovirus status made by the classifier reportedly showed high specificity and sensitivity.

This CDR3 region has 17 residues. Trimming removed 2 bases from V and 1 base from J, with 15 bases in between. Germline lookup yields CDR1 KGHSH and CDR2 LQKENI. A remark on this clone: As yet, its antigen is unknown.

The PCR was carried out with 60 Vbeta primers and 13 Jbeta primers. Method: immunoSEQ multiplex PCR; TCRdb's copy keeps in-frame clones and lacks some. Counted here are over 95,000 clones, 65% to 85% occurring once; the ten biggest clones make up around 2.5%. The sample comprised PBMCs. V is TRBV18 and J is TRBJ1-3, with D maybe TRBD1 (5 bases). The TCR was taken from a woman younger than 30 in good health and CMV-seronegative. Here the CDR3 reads CASSPKVETDSGNTIYF. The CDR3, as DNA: TGTGCCAGCTCACCAAAGGTCGAGACAGATTCTGGAAACACCATATATTTT.